This T cell receptor beta chain was recovered during a study of cytomegalovirus exposure and HLA in healthy donors. Both 60 Vbeta primers and 13 Jbeta primers went into the PCR. Repertoires were generated with immunoSEQ multiplex PCR, while TCRdb's copy carries only in-frame clones and drops some. This table has roughly 110,000 clones, about 70% appearing once. About this clone itself: What it binds is not known.

Study-level findings and limits: A later analysis linked a missense variant in DCLRE1C to the trimming of TCR beta V and J genes. The listing of 160 or so TCR beta chains classed them as cytomegalovirus-associated.

Germline CDR1 is SEHNR and CDR2 is FQNEAQ (reference sequence). Trimming at V came to 3 bases and at J to 6 bases, leaving 8 bases not matched to a gene. This CDR3 is 15 amino acids long. The specimen was PBMCs. This receptor was obtained from a woman between 50 and 59 years old in good health and CMV-seropositive. V and J are TRBV7-9 and TRBJ2-1, with 7 bases aligning to TRBD2. CDR3 loop: CASSLRRGLVNEQFF. CDR3 nucleotide sequence: TGTGCCAGCAGCTTGCGACGTGGACTAGTCAATGAGCAGTTCTTC.